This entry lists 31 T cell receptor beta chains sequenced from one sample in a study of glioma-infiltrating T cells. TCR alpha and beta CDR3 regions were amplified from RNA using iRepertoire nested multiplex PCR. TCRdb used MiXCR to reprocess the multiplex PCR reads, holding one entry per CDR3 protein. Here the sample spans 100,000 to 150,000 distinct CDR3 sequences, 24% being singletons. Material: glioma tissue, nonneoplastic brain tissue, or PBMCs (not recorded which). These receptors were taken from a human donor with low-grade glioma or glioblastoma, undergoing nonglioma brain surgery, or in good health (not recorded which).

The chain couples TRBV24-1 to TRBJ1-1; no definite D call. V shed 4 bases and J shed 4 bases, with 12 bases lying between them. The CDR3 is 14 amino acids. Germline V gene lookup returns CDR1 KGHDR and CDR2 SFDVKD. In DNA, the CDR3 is TGTGCCACCAGTGACGCCGGATACCCCACTGAAGCTTTCTTT. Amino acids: CATSDAGYPTEAFF.

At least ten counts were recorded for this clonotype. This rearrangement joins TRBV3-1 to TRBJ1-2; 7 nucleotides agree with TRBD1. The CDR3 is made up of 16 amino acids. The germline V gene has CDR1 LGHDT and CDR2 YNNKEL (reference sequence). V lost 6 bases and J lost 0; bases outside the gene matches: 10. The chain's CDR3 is CASRPLGQAANYGYTF. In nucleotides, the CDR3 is TGTGCCAGCAGACCTCTAGGACAGGCGGCTAACTATGGCTACACCTTC.

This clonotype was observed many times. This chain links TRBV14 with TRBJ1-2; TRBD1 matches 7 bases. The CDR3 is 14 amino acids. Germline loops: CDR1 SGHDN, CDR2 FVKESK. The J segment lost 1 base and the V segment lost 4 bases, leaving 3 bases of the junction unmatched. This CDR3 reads CASSPRDSNYGYTF. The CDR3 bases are TGTGCCAGCAGCCCCCGGGACAGTAACTATGGCTACACCTTC.

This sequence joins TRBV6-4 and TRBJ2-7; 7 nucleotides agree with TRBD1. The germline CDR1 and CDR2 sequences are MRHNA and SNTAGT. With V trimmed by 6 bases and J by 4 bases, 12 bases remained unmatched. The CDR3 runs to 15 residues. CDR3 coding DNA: TGTGCCAGCAGCCTTTCCGGGACAGCGAAGTACGAGCAGTACGTC. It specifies CASSLSGTAKYEQYV.

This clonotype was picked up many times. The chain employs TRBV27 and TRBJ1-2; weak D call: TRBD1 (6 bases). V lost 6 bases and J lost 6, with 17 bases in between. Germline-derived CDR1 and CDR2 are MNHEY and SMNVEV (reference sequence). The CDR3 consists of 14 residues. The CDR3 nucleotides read TGTGCCAGCAGCATTAGCCGGGGGCAAAATGGCTACACCTTC. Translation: CASSISRGQNGYTF.

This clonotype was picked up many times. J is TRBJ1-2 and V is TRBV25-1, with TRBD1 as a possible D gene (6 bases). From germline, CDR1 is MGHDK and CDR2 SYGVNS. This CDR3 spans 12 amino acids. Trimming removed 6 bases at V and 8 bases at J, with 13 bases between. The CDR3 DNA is TGTGCCAGCAGCCCCCTGGGGGGCGGCTACACCTTC. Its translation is CASSPLGGGYTF.

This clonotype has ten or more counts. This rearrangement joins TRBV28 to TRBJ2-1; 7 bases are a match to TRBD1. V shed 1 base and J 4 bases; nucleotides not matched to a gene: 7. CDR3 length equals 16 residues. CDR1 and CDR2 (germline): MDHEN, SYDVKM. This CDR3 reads CASSLLSRGLYNEQFF. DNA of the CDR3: TGTGCCAGCAGTTTATTGTCCAGGGGGTTGTACAATGAGCAGTTCTTC.

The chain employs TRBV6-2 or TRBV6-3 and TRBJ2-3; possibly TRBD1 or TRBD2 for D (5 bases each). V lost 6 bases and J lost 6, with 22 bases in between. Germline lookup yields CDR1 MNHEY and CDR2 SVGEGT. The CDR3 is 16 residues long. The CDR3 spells CASRPLGASLGDTQYF. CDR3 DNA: TGTGCCAGCAGACCCCTTGGGGCTAGCTTGGGGGATACGCAGTATTTT.

CDR3 amino acids: CASSPGTSGDTQYF. In DNA form, the CDR3 reads TGTGCCAGCAGCCCAGGGACTAGCGGGGATACGCAGTATTTT. The chain is built from TRBV7-2 and TRBJ2-3, with 12 bases matching TRBD2. The trim removed 5 bases at V and 6 bases at J, leaving 3 bases unmatched. The V gene's germline CDR1 is SGHTA and CDR2 FQGNSA. This CDR3 region has 14 residues. The whole variable domain, remainder taken from reference TRBV7-2 and TRBJ2-3, is GAGVSQSPSNKVTEKGKDVELRCDPISGHTALYWYRQSLGQGLEFLIYFQGNSAPDKSGLPSDRFSAERTGGSVSTLTIQRTQQEDSAVYLCASSPGTSGDTQYFGPGTRLTVL.

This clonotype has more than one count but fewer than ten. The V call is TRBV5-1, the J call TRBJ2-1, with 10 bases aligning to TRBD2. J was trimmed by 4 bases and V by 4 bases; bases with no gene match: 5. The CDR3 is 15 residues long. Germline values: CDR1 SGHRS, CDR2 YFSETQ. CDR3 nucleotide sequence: TGCGCCAGCAGCACCGGACTAGCGGATTACAATGAGCAGTTCTTC. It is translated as CASSTGLADYNEQFF.

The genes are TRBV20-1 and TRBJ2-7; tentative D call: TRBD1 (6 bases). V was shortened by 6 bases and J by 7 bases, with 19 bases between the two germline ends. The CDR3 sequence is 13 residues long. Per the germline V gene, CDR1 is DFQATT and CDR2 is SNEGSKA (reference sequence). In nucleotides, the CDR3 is TGCAGTGCCGTCCGGGGACACACGGAGGAGCAGTACGTC. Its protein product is CSAVRGHTEEQYV.

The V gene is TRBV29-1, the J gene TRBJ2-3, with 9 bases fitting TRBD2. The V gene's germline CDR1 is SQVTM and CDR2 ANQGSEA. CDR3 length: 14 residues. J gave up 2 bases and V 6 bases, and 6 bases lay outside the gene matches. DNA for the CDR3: TGCAGCGTCCACGCTAGCGGGGACACAGATACGCAGTATTTT. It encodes CSVHASGDTDTQYF.

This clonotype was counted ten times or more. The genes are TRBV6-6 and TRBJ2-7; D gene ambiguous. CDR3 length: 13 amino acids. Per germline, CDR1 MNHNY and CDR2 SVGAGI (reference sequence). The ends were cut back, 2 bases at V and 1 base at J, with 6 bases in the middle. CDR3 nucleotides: TGTGCCAGCAGTTACAGGGAATCCTACGAGCAGTACGTC. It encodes CASSYRESYEQYV.

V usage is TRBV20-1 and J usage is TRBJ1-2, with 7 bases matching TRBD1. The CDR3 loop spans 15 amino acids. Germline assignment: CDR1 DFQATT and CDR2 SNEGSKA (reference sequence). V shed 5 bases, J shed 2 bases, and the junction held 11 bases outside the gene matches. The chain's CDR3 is CSAAENRGWNYGYTF. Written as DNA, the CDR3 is TGCAGTGCTGCAGAAAACAGGGGATGGAACTATGGCTACACCTTC.

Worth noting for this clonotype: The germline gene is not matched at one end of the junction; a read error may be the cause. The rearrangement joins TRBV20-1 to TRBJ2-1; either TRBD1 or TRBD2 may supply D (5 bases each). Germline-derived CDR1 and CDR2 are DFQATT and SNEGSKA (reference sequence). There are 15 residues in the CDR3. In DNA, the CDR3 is TGCAGTGCGGAGAGAGGGGCTTCTCGGTACAATAAGCAGTTTTTC. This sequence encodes CSAERGASRYNKQFF.

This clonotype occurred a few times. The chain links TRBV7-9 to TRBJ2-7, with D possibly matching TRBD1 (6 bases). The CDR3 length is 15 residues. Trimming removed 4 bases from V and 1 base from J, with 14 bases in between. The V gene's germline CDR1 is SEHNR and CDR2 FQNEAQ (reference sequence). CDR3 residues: CASSSGQPGSYEQYV. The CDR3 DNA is TGTGCCAGCAGCTCAGGACAGCCGGGGTCCTACGAGCAGTACGTC.

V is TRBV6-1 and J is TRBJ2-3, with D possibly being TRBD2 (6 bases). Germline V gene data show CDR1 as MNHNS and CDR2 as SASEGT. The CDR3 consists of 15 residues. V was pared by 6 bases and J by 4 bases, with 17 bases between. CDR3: CASRAGLRSPDTQYF. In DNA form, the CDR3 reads TGTGCCAGCAGGGCGGGACTCCGGAGCCCAGATACGCAGTATTTT.

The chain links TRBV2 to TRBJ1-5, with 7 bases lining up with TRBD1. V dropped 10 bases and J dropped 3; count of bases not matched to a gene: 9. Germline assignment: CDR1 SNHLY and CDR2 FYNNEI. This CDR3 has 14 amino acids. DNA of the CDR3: TGTGCCATTAAAGACAGGGTGGTCAATCAGCCCCAGCATTTT. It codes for CAIKDRVVNQPQHF.

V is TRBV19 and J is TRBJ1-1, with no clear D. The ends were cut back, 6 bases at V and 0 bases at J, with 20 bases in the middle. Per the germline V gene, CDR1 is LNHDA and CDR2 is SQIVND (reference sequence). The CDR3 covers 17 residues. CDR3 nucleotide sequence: TGTGCCAGTAGCAATCTCCAGGAGGCCCCGATGAACACTGAAGCTTTCTTT. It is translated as CASSNLQEAPMNTEAFF.

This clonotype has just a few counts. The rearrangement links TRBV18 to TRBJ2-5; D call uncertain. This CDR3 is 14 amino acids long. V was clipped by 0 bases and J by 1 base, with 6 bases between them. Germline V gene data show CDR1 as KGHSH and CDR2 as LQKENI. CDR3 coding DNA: TGTGCCAGCTCACCACCGCCCAGCCAAGAGACCCAGTACTTC. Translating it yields CASSPPPSQETQYF.

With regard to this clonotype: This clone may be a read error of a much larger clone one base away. CDR3 DNA: TGTGCCAGCAGCTTACGACAGTCCAATCAGCCCCAGCATTTT. This gives the protein CASSLRQSNQPQHF. This chain joins TRBV7-3 and TRBJ1-5; TRBD1 might be the D (5 bases). Germline V gene data show CDR1 as SGHTA and CDR2 as FQGTGA. The V end lost 2 bases, the J end lost 3 bases, and 8 bases lay between the germline ends. This CDR3 has 14 residues.

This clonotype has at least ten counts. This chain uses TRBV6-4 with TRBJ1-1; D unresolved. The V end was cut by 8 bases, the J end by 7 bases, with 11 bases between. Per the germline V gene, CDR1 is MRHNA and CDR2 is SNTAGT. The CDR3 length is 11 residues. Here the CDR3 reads CASPRGHEAFF. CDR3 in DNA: TGTGCCAGCCCCCGAGGTCATGAAGCTTTCTTT.

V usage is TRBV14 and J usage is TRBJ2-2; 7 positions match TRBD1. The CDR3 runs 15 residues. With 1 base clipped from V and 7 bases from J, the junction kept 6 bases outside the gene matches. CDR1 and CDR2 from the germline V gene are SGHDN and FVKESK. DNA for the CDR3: TGTGCCAGCAGCCAAGTTGCGACAGGGTACGGGGAGCTGTTTTTT. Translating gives CASSQVATGYGELFF.

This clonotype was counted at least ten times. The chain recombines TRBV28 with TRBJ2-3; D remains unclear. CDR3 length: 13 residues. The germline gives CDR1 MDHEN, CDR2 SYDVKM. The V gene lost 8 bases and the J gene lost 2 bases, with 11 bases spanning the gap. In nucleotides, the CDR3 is TGTGCCAGCTCGGCGGAGAACACAGATACGCAGTATTTT. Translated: CASSAENTDTQYF.

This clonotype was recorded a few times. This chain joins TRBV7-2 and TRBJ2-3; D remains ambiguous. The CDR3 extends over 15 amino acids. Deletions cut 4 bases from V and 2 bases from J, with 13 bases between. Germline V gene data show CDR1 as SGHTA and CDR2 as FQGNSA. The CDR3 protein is CASSSQGISTDTQYF. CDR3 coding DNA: TGTGCCAGCAGCTCCCAAGGGATTTCCACAGATACGCAGTATTTT.

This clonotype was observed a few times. The CDR3 here is CASTKEGLIRTEAFF. The CDR3 nucleotides are TGTGCCAGCACCAAGGAGGGTTTAATTCGCACTGAAGCTTTCTTT. V gene TRBV6-1 combines with J gene TRBJ1-1; no firm D call. The V gene's germline CDR1 is MNHNS and CDR2 SASEGT. Trimming pared 7 bases from V and 4 bases from J, leaving 19 bases between. CDR3 length: 15 amino acids.

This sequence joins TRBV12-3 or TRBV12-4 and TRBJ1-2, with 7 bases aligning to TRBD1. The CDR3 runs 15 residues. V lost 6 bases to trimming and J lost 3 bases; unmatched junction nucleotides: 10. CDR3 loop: CASRGTAPVDYGYTF. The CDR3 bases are TGTGCCAGCAGGGGGACAGCCCCCGTCGACTATGGCTACACCTTC.

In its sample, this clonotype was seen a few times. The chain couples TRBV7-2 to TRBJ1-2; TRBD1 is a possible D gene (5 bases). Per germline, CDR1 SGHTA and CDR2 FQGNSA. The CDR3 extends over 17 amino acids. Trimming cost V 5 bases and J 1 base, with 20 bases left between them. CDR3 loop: CASSPQRGATLNYGYTF. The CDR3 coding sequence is TGTGCCAGCAGCCCCCAGAGGGGAGCAACCCTTAACTATGGCTACACCTTC.

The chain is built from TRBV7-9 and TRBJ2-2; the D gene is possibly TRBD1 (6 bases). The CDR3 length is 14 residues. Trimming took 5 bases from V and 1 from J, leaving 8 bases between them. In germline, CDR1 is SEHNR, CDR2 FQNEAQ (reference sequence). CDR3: CASSQTGNTGELFF. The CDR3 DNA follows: TGTGCCAGCAGCCAGACAGGGAACACCGGGGAGCTGTTTTTT.

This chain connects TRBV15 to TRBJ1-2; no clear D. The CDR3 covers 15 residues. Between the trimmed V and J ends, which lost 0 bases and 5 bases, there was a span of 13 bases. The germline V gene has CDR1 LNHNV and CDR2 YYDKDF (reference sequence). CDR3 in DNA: TGTGCCACCAGCAGAGATAGGGCAGGCACTTATGGCTACACCTTC. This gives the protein CATSRDRAGTYGYTF.

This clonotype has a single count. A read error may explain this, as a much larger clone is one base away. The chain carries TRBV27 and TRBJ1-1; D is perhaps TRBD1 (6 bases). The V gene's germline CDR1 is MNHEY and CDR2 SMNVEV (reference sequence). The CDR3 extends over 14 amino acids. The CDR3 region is CATSPDRMNTEAFF. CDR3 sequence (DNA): TGTGCCACCAGTCCGGACAGAATGAACACTGAAGCTTTCTTT.